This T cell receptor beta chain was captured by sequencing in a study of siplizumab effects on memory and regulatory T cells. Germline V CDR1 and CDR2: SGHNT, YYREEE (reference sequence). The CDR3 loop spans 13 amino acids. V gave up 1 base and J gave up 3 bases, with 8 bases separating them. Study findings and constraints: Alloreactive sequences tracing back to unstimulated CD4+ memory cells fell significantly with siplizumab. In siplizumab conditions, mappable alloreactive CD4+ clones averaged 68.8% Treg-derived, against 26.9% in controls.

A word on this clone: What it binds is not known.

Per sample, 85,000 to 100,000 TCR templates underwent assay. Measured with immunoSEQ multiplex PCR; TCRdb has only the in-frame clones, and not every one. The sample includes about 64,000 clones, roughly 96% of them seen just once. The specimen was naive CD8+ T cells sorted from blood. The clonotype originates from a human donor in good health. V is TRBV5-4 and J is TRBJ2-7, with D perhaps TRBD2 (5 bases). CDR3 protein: CASSLHGDYEQYF. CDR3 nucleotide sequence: TGTGCCAGCAGCTTGCACGGGGACTACGAGCAGTACTTC.